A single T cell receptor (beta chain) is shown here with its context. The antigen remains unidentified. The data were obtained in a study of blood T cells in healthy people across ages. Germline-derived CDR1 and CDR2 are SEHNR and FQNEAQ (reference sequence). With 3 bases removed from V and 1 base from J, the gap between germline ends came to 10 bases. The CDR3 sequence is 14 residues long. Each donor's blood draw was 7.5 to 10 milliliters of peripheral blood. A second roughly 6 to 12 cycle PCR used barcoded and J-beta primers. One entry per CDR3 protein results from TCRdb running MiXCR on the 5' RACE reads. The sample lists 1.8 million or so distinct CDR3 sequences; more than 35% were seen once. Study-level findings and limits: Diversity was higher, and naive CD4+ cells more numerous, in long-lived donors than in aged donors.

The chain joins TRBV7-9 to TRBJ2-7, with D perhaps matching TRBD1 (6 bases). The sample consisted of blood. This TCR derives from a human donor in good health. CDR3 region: CASSFDRHSYEQYF. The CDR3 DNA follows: TGTGCCAGCAGCTTTGACAGGCATTCCTACGAGCAGTACTTC.